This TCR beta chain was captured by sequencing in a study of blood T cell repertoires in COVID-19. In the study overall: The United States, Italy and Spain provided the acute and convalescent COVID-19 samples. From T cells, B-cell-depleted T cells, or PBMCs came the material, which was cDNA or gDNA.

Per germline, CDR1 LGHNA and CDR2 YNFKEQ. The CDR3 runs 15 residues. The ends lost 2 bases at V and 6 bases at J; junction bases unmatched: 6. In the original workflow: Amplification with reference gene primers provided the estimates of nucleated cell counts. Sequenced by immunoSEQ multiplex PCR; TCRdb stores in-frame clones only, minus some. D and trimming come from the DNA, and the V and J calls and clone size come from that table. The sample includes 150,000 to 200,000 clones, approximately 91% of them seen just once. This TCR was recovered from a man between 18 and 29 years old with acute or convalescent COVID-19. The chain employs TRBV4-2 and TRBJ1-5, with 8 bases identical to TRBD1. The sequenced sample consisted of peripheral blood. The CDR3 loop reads CASSQPDRAGQPQHF. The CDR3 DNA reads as TGTGCCAGCAGCCAACCGGACAGGGCGGGTCAGCCCCAGCATTTT.